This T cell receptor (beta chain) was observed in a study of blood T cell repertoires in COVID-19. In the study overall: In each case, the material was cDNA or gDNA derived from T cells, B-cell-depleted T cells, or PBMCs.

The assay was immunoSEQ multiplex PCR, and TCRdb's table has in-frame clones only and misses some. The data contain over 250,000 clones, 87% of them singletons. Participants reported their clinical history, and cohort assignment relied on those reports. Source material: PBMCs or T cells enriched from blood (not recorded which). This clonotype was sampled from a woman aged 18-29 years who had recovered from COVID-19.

The CDR3 sequence: CASTEGGLGQPQHF. DNA of the CDR3: TGTGCCAGCACAGAGGGGGGGCTGGGTCAGCCCCAGCATTTT. The chain is built from TRBV28 and TRBJ1-5, with a tentative D call TRBD1 (6 bases). CDR1 is MDHEN and CDR2 is SYDVKM in the germline V gene. The germline V and J ends were trimmed by 7 bases and 6 bases, with 16 bases remaining between them. The CDR3 is 14 residues long.